Listed below are T cell receptor beta chains from one sample, sequenced in a study of beta chain features in type 1 diabetes. Clones were read by immunoSEQ multiplex PCR, and TCRdb kept only the in-frame ones, dropping some. Of 500,000 to 700,000 clones detected, 15% to 19% appear once; the ten largest clones hold about 0.087%. The source material was naive CD4+ T cells from blood. The source is a man in his late teens or twenties in good health. The CDR3 runs from the conserved cysteine through the conserved F or W. The D gene is left open where the match is weak. Only part of the rows carry a size: once, few, many, or a class if the clone is expanded.

v_call	clone_size	j_call	d_call	cdr3_aa	cdr3_nt
TRBV5-8	NA	TRBJ2-6	TRBD2	CASSPKGGRTGVLTF	TGTGCCAGCAGCCCAAAGGGAGGGCGAACCGGCGTCCTGACTTTC
TRBV9	few	TRBJ2-1	TRBD2	CASSVVGGSSYNEQFF	TGTGCCAGCAGCGTAGTTGGCGGGAGCTCCTACAATGAGCAGTTCTTC
TRBV7-2	NA	TRBJ2-7	TRBD2	CASSLHSGRAPVAYEQYF	TGTGCCAGCAGCCTTCATAGCGGGAGGGCCCCTGTGGCCTACGAGCAGTACTTC
TRBV12-2	NA	TRBJ2-3	NA	CASRMGQGGTDTQYF	TGTGCAAGTCGAATGGGACAGGGTGGGACAGATACGCAGTATTTT
TRBV12-5	NA	TRBJ1-1	NA	CASGFRMGDTEAFF	TGTGCTAGTGGTTTTCGGATGGGGGACACTGAAGCTTTCTTT
TRBV5-4	NA	TRBJ2-7	NA	CASSFQNYEQYF	TGTGCCAGCAGCTTCCAGAACTACGAGCAGTACTTC
TRBV11-2	NA	TRBJ1-1	TRBD1	CASRLDRGQNRKNTEAFF	TGTGCCAGCAGGTTAGACAGGGGGCAGAATCGTAAGAACACTGAAGCTTTCTTT
TRBV6-5	few	TRBJ2-3	NA	CASSKRQVRTDTQYF	TGTGCCAGCAGTAAGCGACAGGTTCGCACAGATACGCAGTATTTT
TRBV7-9	NA	TRBJ2-1	NA	CASSPPSREQFF	TGTGCCAGCAGCCCGCCCTCTCGGGAGCAGTTCTTC
TRBV5-4	NA	TRBJ1-5	NA	CASSQWEGSNQPQHF	TGTGCCAGCAGTCAATGGGAGGGCAGCAATCAGCCCCAGCATTTT
TRBV4-2	few	TRBJ2-7	TRBD2	CASSLERSGERSYEQYF	TGTGCCAGCAGCCTCGAAAGAAGCGGGGAGAGATCCTACGAGCAGTACTTC
TRBV28	few	TRBJ1-1	TRBD1	CASLQGRDRGTEAFF	TGTGCCAGCCTCCAGGGCCGGGACAGGGGCACTGAAGCTTTCTTT
TRBV25-1	NA	TRBJ2-1	NA	CASTGIGAYNEQFF	TGTGCCAGCACGGGGATCGGGGCTTACAATGAGCAGTTCTTC
TRBV20-1	few	TRBJ2-5	NA	CSVRGQVYF	TGCAGTGTCAGGGGACAAGTGTACTTC
TRBV18	few	TRBJ2-1	TRBD2	CASSPVLAGGPYNEQFF	TGTGCCAGCTCACCAGTCTTGGCGGGGGGGCCCTACAATGAGCAGTTCTTC
TRBV2	NA	TRBJ2-1	NA	CASRMDSSFYNEQFF	TGTGCCAGCAGGATGGACAGCTCCTTCTACAATGAGCAGTTCTTC
TRBV5-1	NA	TRBJ2-2	NA	CASSLGGGPNTGELFF	TGCGCCAGCAGCTTGGGTGGGGGCCCGAACACCGGGGAGCTGTTTTTT
TRBV5-8	few	TRBJ1-5	TRBD1	CASSSKNRGLQPQHF	TGTGCCAGCAGCTCCAAAAACAGGGGGCTTCAGCCCCAGCATTTT
TRBV20-1	NA	TRBJ2-1	NA	CSAYRGNEQFF	TGCAGTGCGTATAGGGGAAATGAGCAGTTCTTC
TRBV4-2	few	TRBJ2-2	NA	CASSRGLAGAWNTGELFF	TGTGCCAGCAGCCGAGGCCTCGCGGGGGCCTGGAACACCGGGGAGCTGTTTTTT
TRBV4-2	few	TRBJ1-6	TRBD1	CASSQANTGANNSPLHF	TGTGCCAGCAGCCAGGCCAACACAGGGGCGAATAATTCACCCCTCCACTTT
TRBV28	NA	TRBJ1-2	TRBD1	CAIPSKDRGHVYGYTF	TGTGCCATACCCTCAAAAGACAGGGGGCACGTCTATGGCTACACCTTC
TRBV7-9	NA	TRBJ1-5	TRBD1	CASSLGQGYNQPQHF	TGTGCCAGCAGCTTAGGACAGGGATACAATCAGCCCCAGCATTTT
TRBV2	few	TRBJ1-5	NA	CASTGPLYQPQHF	TGTGCCAGCACAGGGCCTCTATATCAGCCCCAGCATTTT
TRBV18	few	TRBJ2-1	TRBD1	CASSMRTGGDEQFF	TGTGCCAGCTCCATGAGGACAGGGGGGGATGAGCAGTTCTTC
TRBV7-2	NA	TRBJ1-5	TRBD1	CASSPNRGQPQHF	TGTGCCAGCAGCCCTAACAGGGGGCAGCCCCAGCATTTT
TRBV9	NA	TRBJ1-2	NA	CASSTGPYGYTF	TGTGCCAGCAGTACAGGTCCCTATGGCTACACCTTC
TRBV4-3	NA	TRBJ1-6	TRBD1	CASSQDPGTGIKSSPLHF	TGCGCCAGCAGCCAAGATCCCGGGACAGGGATTAAAAGTTCACCCCTCCACTTT
TRBV7-9	NA	TRBJ2-7	TRBD1	CASSSYRGEQYF	TGTGCCAGCAGCTCTTACAGGGGCGAGCAGTACTTC
TRBV7-6	NA	TRBJ2-5	NA	CASRGETQYF	TGTGCCAGTAGGGGGGAGACCCAGTACTTC
TRBV10-3	NA	TRBJ2-3	TRBD1	CAISRGQGADTQYF	TGTGCCATCAGTCGGGGACAGGGGGCGGATACGCAGTATTTT